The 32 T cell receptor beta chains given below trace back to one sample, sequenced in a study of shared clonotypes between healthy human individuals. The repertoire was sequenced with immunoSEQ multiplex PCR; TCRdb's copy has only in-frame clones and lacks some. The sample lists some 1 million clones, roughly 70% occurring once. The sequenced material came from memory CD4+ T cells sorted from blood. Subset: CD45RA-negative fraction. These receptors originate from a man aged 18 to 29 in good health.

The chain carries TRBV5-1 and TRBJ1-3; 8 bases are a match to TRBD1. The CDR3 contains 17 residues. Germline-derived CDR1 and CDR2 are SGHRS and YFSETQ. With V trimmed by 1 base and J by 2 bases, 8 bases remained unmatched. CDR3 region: CASSLSPRGPTGNTIYF. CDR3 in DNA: TGCGCCAGCAGCTTGTCACCCAGGGGGCCCACTGGAAACACCATATATTTT. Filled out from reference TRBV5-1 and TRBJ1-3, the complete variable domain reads KAGVTQTPRYLIKTRGQQVTLSCSPISGHRSVSWYQQTPGQGLQFLFEYFSETQRNKGNFPGRFSGRQFSNSRSEMNVSTLELGDSALYLCASSLSPRGPTGNTIYFGEGSWLTVV.

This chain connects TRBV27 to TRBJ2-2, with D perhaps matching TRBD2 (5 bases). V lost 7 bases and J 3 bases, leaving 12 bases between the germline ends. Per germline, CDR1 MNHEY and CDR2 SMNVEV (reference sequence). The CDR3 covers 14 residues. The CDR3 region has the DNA TGTGCCAGCACCCGGAGGAATTACACCGGGGAGCTGTTTTTT. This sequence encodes CASTRRNYTGELFF.

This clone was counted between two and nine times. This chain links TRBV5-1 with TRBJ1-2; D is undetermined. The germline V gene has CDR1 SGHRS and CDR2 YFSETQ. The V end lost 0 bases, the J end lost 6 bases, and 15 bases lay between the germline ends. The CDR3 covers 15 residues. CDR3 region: CASSLGTYPLNGYTF. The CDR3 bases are TGCGCCAGCAGCTTGGGAACTTACCCTCTGAATGGCTACACCTTC.

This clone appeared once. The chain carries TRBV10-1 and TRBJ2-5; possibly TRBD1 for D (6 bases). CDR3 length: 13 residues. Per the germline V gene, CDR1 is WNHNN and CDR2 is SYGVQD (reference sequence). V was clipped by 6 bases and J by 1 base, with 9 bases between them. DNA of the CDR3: TGCGCCAGCAGCCGGGACACCCAAGAGACCCAGTACTTC. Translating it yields CASSRDTQETQYF.

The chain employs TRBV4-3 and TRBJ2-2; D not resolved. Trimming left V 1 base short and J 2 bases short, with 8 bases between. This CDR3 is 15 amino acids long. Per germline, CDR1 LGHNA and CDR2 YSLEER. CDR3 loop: CASSQAAFNTGELFF. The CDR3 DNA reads TGCGCCAGCAGCCAAGCAGCCTTCAACACCGGGGAGCTGTTTTTT.

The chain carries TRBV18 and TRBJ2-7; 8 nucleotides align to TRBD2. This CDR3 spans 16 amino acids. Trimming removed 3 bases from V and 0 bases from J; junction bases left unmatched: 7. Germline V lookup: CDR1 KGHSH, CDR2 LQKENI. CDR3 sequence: CASSPSGGTTSYEQYF. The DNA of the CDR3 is TGTGCCAGCTCACCGTCGGGGGGGACTACCTCCTACGAGCAGTACTTC.

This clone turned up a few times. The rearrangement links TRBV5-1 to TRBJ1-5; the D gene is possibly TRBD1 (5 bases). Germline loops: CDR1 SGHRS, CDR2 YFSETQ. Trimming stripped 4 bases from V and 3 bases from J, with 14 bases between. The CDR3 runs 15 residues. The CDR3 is CASSLLGDNNQPQHF. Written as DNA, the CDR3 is TGCGCCAGCAGCCTCCTGGGGGATAACAATCAGCCCCAGCATTTT.

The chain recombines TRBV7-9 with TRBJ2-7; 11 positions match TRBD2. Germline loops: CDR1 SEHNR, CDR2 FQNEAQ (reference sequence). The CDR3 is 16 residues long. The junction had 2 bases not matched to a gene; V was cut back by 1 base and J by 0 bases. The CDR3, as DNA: TGTGCCAGCAGCTTAGATACTAGCGGGAGCTCCTACGAGCAGTACTTC. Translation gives CASSLDTSGSSYEQYF.

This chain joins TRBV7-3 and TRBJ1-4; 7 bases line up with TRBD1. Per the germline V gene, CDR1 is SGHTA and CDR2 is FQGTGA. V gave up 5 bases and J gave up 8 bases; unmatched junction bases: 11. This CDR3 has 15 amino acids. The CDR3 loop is CASSLLGTAGEKLFF. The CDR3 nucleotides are TGTGCCAGCAGCCTCCTCGGGACAGCGGGAGAAAAACTGTTTTTT. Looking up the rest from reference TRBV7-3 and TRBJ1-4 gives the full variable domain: GAGVSQTPSNKVTEKGKYVELRCDPISGHTALYWYRQSLGQGPEFLIYFQGTGAADDSGLPNDRFFAVRPEGSVSTLKIQRTERGDSAVYLCASSLLGTAGEKLFFGSGTQLSVL.

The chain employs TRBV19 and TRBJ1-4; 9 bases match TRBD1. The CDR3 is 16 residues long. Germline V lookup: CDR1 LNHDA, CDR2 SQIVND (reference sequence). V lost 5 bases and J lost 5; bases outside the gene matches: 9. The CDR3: CASSSGTGRENEKLFF. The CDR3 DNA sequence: TGTGCCAGTAGTTCCGGGACAGGGAGGGAAAATGAAAAACTGTTTTTT.

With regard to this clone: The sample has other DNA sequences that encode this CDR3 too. The CDR3 DNA follows: TGTGCCAGCAGCTTAACAGGGAGGACTGAAGCTTTCTTT. Its protein is CASSLTGRTEAFF. This chain connects TRBV7-3 to TRBJ1-1; D call uncertain. The CDR3 runs 13 residues. V lost 0 bases, J lost 5 bases, and 7 bases lay in between. Germline assignment: CDR1 SGHTA and CDR2 FQGTGA.

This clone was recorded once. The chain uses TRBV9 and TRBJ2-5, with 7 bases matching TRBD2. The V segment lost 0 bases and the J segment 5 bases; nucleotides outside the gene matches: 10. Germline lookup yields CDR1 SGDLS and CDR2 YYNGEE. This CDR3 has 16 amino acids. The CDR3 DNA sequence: TGTGCCAGCAGCGTAGGAGGTGGCGGGAGAACGGAGACCCAGTACTTC. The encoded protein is CASSVGGGGRTETQYF.

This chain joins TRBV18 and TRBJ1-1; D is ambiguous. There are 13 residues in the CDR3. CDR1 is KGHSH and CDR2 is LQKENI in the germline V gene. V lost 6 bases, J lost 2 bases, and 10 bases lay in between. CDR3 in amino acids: CASSTTQNTEAFF. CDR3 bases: TGTGCCAGCTCCACGACACAAAACACTGAAGCTTTCTTT.

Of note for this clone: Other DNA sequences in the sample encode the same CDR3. The CDR3 DNA sequence: TGTGCCAGTAGTATAGCGGGGGGGAGCACAGATACGCAGTATTTT. It translates to CASSIAGGSTDTQYF. The genes are TRBV19 and TRBJ2-3, with TRBD2 matching over 8 bases. The germline V gene encodes CDR1 LNHDA and CDR2 SQIVND (reference sequence). The trim removed 1 base at V and 0 bases at J, leaving 0 bases unmatched. The length of the CDR3 is 15 residues.

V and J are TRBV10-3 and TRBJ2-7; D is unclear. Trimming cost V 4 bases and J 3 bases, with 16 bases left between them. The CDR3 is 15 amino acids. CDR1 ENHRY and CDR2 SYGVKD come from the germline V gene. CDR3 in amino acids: CAISGRAGTYYEQYF. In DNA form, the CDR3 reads TGTGCCATCAGTGGAAGGGCAGGAACTTACTACGAGCAGTACTTC.

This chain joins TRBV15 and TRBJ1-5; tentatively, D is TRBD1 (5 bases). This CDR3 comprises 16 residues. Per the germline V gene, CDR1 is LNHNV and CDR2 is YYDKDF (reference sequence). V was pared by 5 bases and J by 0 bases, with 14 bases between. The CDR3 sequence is CATSSSAGVSNQPQHF. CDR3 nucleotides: TGTGCCACCAGCTCAAGTGCGGGGGTTAGCAATCAGCCCCAGCATTTT.

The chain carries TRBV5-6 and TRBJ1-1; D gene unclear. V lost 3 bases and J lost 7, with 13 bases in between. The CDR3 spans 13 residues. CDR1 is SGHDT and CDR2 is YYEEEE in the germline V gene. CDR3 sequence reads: CASSSGPTGEAFF. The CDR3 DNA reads TGTGCCAGCAGCTCGGGCCCGACGGGTGAAGCTTTCTTT.

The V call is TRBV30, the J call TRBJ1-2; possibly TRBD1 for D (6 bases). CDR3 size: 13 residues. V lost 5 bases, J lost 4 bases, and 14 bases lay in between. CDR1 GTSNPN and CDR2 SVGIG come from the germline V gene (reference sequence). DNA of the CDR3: TGTGCCTGGTCCATCGGGGGCCTCTATGGCTACACCTTC. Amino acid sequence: CAWSIGGLYGYTF.

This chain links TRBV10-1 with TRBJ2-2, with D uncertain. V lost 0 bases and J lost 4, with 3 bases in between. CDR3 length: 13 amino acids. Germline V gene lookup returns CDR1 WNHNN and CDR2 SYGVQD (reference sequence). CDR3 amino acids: CASSESGTGELFF. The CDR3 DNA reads TGCGCCAGCAGTGAGTCGGGCACCGGGGAGCTGTTTTTT.

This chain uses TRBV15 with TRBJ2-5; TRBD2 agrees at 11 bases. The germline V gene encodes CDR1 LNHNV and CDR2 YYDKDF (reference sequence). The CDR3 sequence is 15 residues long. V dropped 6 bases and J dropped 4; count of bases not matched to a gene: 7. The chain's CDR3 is CATRDPTSGAETQYF. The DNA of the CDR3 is TGTGCCACCAGAGACCCGACTAGCGGGGCAGAGACCCAGTACTTC.

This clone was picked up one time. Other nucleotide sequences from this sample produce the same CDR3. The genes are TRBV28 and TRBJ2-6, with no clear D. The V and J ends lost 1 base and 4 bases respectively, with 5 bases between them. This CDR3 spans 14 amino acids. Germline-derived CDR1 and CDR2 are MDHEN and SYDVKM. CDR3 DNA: TGTGCCAGCAGTTTATCTCCCGGGGCCAACGTCCTGACTTTC. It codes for CASSLSPGANVLTF. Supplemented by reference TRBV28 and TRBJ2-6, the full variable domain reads DVKVTQSSRYLVKRTGEKVFLECVQDMDHENMFWYRQDPGLGLRLIYFSYDVKMKEKGDIPEGYSVSREKKERFSLILESASTNQTSMYLCASSLSPGANVLTFGAGSRLTVL.

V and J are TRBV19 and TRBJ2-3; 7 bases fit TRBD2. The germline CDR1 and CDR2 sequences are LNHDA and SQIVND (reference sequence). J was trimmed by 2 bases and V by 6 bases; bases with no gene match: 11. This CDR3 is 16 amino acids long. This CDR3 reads CASSLQGAGVTDTQYF. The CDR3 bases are TGTGCCAGTAGCCTACAAGGGGCGGGGGTCACAGATACGCAGTATTTT.

CDR3 bases: TGTGCCAGCAGCTTAGCTCCGGCCGAGACCCAGTACTTC. It is translated as CASSLAPAETQYF. The J gene is TRBJ2-5, the V gene TRBV7-2; no reliable D call. Germline values: CDR1 SGHTA, CDR2 FQGNSA. The CDR3 covers 13 residues. The V gene lost 0 bases and the J gene lost 5 bases, with 7 bases spanning the gap.

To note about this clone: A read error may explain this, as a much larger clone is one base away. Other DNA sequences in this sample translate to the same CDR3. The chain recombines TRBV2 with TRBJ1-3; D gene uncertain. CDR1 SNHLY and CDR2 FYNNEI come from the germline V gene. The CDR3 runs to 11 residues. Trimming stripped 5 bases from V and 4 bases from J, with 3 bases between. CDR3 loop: CASSSGNTIYF. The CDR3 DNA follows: TGTGCCAGCAGTTCGGGAAACACCATATATTTT.

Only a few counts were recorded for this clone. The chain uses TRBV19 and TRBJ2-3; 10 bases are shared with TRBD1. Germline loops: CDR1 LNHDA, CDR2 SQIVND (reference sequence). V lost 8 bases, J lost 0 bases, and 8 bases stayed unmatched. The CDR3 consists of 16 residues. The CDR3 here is CASARQGAQSTDTQYF. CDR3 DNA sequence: TGTGCCAGTGCAAGACAGGGGGCGCAGAGCACAGATACGCAGTATTTT.

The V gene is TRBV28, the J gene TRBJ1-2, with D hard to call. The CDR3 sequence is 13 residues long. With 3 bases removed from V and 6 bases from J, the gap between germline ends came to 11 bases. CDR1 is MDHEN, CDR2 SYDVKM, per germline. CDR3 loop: CASSFQVFDGYTF. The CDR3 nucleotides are TGTGCCAGCAGTTTTCAGGTGTTCGATGGCTACACCTTC.

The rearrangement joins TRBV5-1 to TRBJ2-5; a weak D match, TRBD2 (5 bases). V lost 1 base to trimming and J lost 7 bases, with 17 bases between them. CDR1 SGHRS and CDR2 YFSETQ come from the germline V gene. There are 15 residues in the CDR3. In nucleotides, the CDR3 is TGCGCCAGCAGCTTGTCGGGCCCTCAGGAGGTGACCCAGTACTTC. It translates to CASSLSGPQEVTQYF.

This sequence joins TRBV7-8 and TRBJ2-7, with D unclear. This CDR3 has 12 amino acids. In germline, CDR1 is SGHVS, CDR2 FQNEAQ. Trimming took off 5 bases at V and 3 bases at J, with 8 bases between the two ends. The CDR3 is CASSQGFYEQYF. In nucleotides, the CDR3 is TGTGCCAGCAGCCAAGGGTTCTACGAGCAGTACTTC.

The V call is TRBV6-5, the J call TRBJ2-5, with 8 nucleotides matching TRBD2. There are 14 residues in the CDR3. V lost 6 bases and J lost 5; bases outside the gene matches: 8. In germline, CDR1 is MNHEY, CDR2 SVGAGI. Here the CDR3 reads CASSRPGLVETQYF. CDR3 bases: TGTGCCAGCAGCCGGCCGGGACTAGTCGAGACCCAGTACTTC.

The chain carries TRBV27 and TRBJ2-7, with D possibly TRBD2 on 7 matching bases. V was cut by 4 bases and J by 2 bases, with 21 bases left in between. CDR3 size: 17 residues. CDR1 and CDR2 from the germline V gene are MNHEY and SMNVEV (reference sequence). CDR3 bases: TGTGCCAGCAGTTCGGAACTAAGGGGGGGAACTGCCTACGAGCAGTACTTC. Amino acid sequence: CASSSELRGGTAYEQYF.

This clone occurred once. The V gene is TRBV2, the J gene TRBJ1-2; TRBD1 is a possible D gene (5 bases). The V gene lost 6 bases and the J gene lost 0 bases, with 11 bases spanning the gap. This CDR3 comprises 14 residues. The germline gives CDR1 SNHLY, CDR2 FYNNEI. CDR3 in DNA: TGTGCCAGCAGAGGGGACCTTACTAACTATGGCTACACCTTC. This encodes CASRGDLTNYGYTF.

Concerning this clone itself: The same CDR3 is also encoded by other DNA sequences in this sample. The CDR3 loop reads CASSLQRDYGYTF. The CDR3 DNA sequence: TGTGCCAGCAGCTTACAGCGTGATTATGGCTACACCTTC. V usage is TRBV28 and J usage is TRBJ1-2; D is unresolved. The CDR3 has 13 residues. V lost 6 bases and J lost 5, with 13 bases in between. CDR1 is MDHEN and CDR2 is SYDVKM in the germline V gene.